What follows is one TCR beta chain and its context. Its specificity is not known. Assay used: immunoSEQ multiplex PCR; TCRdb lists only in-frame clones, some missing. The sample shows about 70,000 clones, 80% to 95% of them seen only once. This sample was included in a study of cytomegalovirus exposure and HLA in healthy donors. Study-level background: In a later analysis, it was reported that the approximately 120 validation repertoires had been produced on the same platform as the roughly 650 repertoires belonging to the first cohort. Study-wide results and limits: The study flagged roughly 160 TCR beta chains as cytomegalovirus-associated. In vitro experiments confirmed that a few CMV-associated chains were specific for CMV antigens. TCR sequences were mostly rare, though some public TCRs occurred in many donors.

The germline V gene has CDR1 MNHNS and CDR2 SASEGT. V lost 3 bases and J 0 bases, leaving 14 bases between the germline ends. This CDR3 has 16 residues. The specimen was PBMCs. The J gene is TRBJ1-1, the V gene TRBV6-1, with TRBD1 as a possible D gene (5 bases). This TCR was sampled from a young man in good health and CMV-seropositive. The CDR3 protein is CASSEIGRGLNTEAFF. The CDR3, as DNA: TGTGCCAGCAGTGAGATTGGGAGGGGTCTGAACACTGAAGCTTTCTTT.